Here is one TCR beta chain with its context. Its antigen is currently unknown. These data come from a study of shared clonotypes between healthy human individuals. Turning to the study itself: Contributing individuals were two females and three males aged 18 to 49. Findings and caveats of the study: The sharing of about 5.3% of naive CD4 clonotypes was seen across a few donors. Compared with memory subsets, naive subsets generally had larger estimated richness.

Only CD45RO-negative cells positively selected for CCR7 counted as naive CD8 cells, so terminally differentiated effector memory CD45RA+ cells were excluded. V dropped 5 bases and J dropped 2 bases, with 8 bases sitting between them. Germline CDR1 reads SGHRS; CDR2 reads YFSETQ. The CDR3 totals 13 residues. This table comes from immunoSEQ multiplex PCR, and its TCRdb copy is limited to in-frame clones, with some not included. Among 1.5 million to 2.5 million clones listed, just under 95% were seen once. The clonotype comes from a man younger than 35 in good health. Sequencing was carried out using naive CD8+ T cells sorted from blood. The chain uses TRBV5-1 and TRBJ2-1; D is uncertain. The CDR3 DNA is TGCGCCAGCAGTATGTCTACCTACAATGAGCAGTTCTTC. Protein product: CASSMSTYNEQFF.